The clone carrying this TCR beta chain appeared a single time. The sample comes from a study of control samples from healthy donors and cancer patients. Assay: immunoSEQ multiplex PCR; the TCRdb copy retains only in-frame clones and omits some. The table records some 160,000 clones, 90% to 95% of them present only once. Sequencing was carried out using blood. This TCR was sampled from a woman between 25 and 40 years old in good health.

As DNA, the CDR3 is TGTGCCAGCAGTCGGGCCCCTCAGTTTAGGTTGGGGGAAGAGTTCTTC. Protein sequence: CASSRAPQFRLGEEFF. The chain uses TRBV27 and TRBJ2-1; D is perhaps TRBD1 or TRBD2 (5 bases each). The V gene's germline CDR1 is MNHEY and CDR2 SMNVEV (reference sequence). The CDR3 runs 16 residues. V was trimmed by 5 bases and J by 14 bases, leaving 28 bases between them.